The 32 T cell receptor beta chains presented below share a single source sample, sequenced in a study of beta chain features in type 1 diabetes (dated by TCRdb to between 2018 and 2020). The protocol used for the library was the immunoSEQ multiplex PCR assay. The entire isolated RNA was reverse transcribed using the High Capacity cDNA Reverse Transcription Kit, and thus expressed TCRB transcripts were sequenced. TCRdb provides this immuneACCESS table in a form limited to in-frame rearrangements. Some clones are lacking; in checked studies, under half of them reflect an unresolved V gene, and why the rest are absent is not known. This sample gives 300,000 or so clones in total; 8% of them show up just once. The ten largest account for approximately 0.44% of the sample. Material for sequencing was central memory CD4+ T cells from blood. Every receptor here comes from a woman aged 18-30 years in good health.

This clone was picked up one time. This chain links TRBV6-5 with TRBJ1-3; D gene unclear. Germline V CDR1 and CDR2: MNHEY, SVGAGI. The CDR3 has 15 amino acids. V lost 4 bases and J 0 bases, leaving 10 bases between the germline ends. CDR3 DNA sequence: TGTGCCAGCAGTTCATTAACAGCCTCTGGAAACACCATATATTTT. This codes for CASSSLTASGNTIYF.

There are a few counts of this clone. The chain links TRBV18 to TRBJ2-1; D is uncertain. This CDR3 region has 14 residues. V lost 3 bases to trimming and J lost 5 bases, with 11 bases between them. Germline loops: CDR1 KGHSH, CDR2 LQKENI. CDR3 DNA sequence: TGTGCCAGCTCACCCTCCGTCCGGGACAATGAGCAGTTCTTC. Translating gives CASSPSVRDNEQFF.

This clone has more than one count but fewer than ten. The chain is built from TRBV4-3 and TRBJ2-3; 8 bases line up with TRBD2. This CDR3 spans 16 amino acids. The germline gives CDR1 LGHNA, CDR2 YSLEER. The J segment lost 1 base and the V segment lost 0 bases, leaving 3 bases of the junction unmatched. This CDR3 is CASSQELTSGTDTQYF. CDR3 in DNA: TGCGCCAGCAGCCAAGAGTTGACTAGCGGCACAGATACGCAGTATTTT.

J is TRBJ2-1 and V is TRBV6-1, with D maybe TRBD2 (6 bases). Germline lookup yields CDR1 MNHNS and CDR2 SASEGT. The V end lost 7 bases, the J end lost 6 bases, and 19 bases lay between the germline ends. The CDR3 has 15 residues. CDR3 sequence: CASKTSWAGGNEQFF. CDR3 DNA: TGTGCCAGCAAAACGAGTTGGGCCGGGGGCAATGAGCAGTTCTTC.

This clone showed up just a few times. CDR3 sequence: CASSQGWVRAYNEQFF. The CDR3 bases are TGTGCCAGCAGCCAAGGTTGGGTGCGGGCCTACAATGAGCAGTTCTTC. V is TRBV4-2 and J is TRBJ2-1; perhaps TRBD2 as D (5 bases). The CDR3 is made up of 16 amino acids. Per germline, CDR1 LGHNA and CDR2 YNFKEQ. Trimming left V 1 base short and J 2 bases short, with 12 bases between.

This chain uses TRBV4-1 with TRBJ2-1; 9 bases map to TRBD2. The CDR3 extends over 15 amino acids. V lost 4 bases and J lost 7; bases outside the gene matches: 8. Germline V gene lookup returns CDR1 MGHRA and CDR2 YSYEKL. The chain's CDR3 is CASSPTSGKGNEQFF. For the CDR3, the DNA is TGCGCCAGCAGCCCGACTAGCGGAAAGGGGAATGAGCAGTTCTTC.

The table lists this clone with a few counts. This chain uses TRBV10-3 with TRBJ2-7, with D possibly TRBD2 on 5 matching bases. The CDR3 totals 15 residues. CDR1 and CDR2 (germline): ENHRY, SYGVKD. The V end lost 0 bases, the J end lost 6 bases, and 15 bases lay between the germline ends. The CDR3 bases are TGTGCCATCAGTGAGTCGAGTGGGCTAGAGGGCGAGCAGTACTTC. Translating it yields CAISESSGLEGEQYF.

This clone was counted at least ten times. Additional DNA sequences in this sample encode the identical CDR3. The gene calls are TRBV28 and TRBJ1-1; D ambiguous. Germline V gene data show CDR1 as MDHEN and CDR2 as SYDVKM. The V end was cut by 6 bases, the J end by 0 bases, with 2 bases between. The CDR3 runs to 11 residues. CDR3 DNA sequence: TGTGCCAGCAGGCTGAACACTGAAGCTTTCTTT. Residues: CASRLNTEAFF.

The chain recombines TRBV18 with TRBJ2-5; possible D gene TRBD1, 6 bases. The CDR3 is 13 amino acids. Germline V gene lookup returns CDR1 KGHSH and CDR2 LQKENI. V lost 4 bases to trimming and J lost 7 bases, with 13 bases between them. The DNA of the CDR3 is TGTGCCAGCTCACAGGACAGCTTCGGGACCCAGTACTTC. Protein: CASSQDSFGTQYF. The entire variable domain, with the rest obtained from reference TRBV18 and TRBJ2-5, is as follows: NAGVMQNPRHLVRRRGQEARLRCSPMKGHSHVYWYRQLPEEGLKFMVYLQKENIIDESGMPKERFSAEFPKEGPSILRIQQVVRGDSAAYFCASSQDSFGTQYFGPGTRLLVL.

The CDR3 spells CASSPGGRGNEKLFF. For the CDR3, the DNA is TGTGCCAGCAGCCCGGGGGGCAGGGGAAATGAAAAACTGTTTTTT. The rearrangement joins TRBV7-6 to TRBJ1-4, with TRBD1 as a possible D gene (6 bases). CDR3 length equals 15 residues. Trimming stripped 5 bases from V and 5 bases from J, with 15 bases between. Germline V CDR1 and CDR2: SGHVS, FNYEAQ.

V is TRBV28 and J is TRBJ2-7; unclear D gene. The CDR3 sequence is 15 residues long. The V gene lost 3 bases and the J gene lost 0 bases, with 12 bases spanning the gap. Looked up from germline, CDR1 is MDHEN and CDR2 is SYDVKM. The chain's CDR3 is CASSLSTYSSYEQYF. The CDR3 DNA reads as TGTGCCAGCAGTTTGTCGACTTACAGCTCCTACGAGCAGTACTTC.

This clone has ten or more counts. For the CDR3, the DNA is TGCGCCAGCAGCCAAGATCAGAAAGGCGGAAATGAAAAACTGTTTTTT. This encodes CASSQDQKGGNEKLFF. The V call is TRBV4-3, the J call TRBJ1-4; D gene uncertain. Per the germline V gene, CDR1 is LGHNA and CDR2 is YSLEER. Trimming pared 0 bases from V and 5 bases from J, leaving 13 bases between. The CDR3 loop spans 16 amino acids.

This clone was seen only a few times. This chain joins TRBV7-9 and TRBJ2-7; 11 bases match TRBD2. Germline CDR1 SEHNR, CDR2 FQNEAQ (reference sequence). The CDR3 is 15 residues long. V trimming: 5 bases; J trimming: 7 bases; junction bases outside the gene matches: 10. CDR3 in amino acids: CASSHTLAGAEEQYF. The DNA for the CDR3 is TGTGCCAGCAGCCATACACTAGCGGGAGCGGAAGAGCAGTACTTC.

J is TRBJ2-1 and V is TRBV28; D remains unclear. Germline assignment: CDR1 MDHEN and CDR2 SYDVKM. V was clipped by 5 bases and J by 12 bases, with 14 bases between them. The CDR3 length is 12 residues. The CDR3 loop reads CASSQSKLRQFF. The CDR3 region has the DNA TGTGCCAGCAGTCAGTCCAAGCTTCGGCAGTTCTTC. Full variable domain (outside the CDR3, taken from reference TRBV28 and TRBJ2-1): DVKVTQSSRYLVKRTGEKVFLECVQDMDHENMFWYRQDPGLGLRLIYFSYDVKMKEKGDIPEGYSVSREKKERFSLILESASTNQTSMYLCASSQSKLRQFFGPGTRLTVL.

The V gene is TRBV6-6, the J gene TRBJ2-5; D is perhaps TRBD2 (6 bases). In germline, CDR1 is MNHNY, CDR2 SVGAGI (reference sequence). The V end lost 6 bases, the J end lost 2 bases, and 13 bases lay between the germline ends. The CDR3 loop spans 14 amino acids. As DNA, the CDR3 is TGTGCCAGCAGCACACGTCGGGGGCAAGAGACCCAGTACTTC. Residues: CASSTRRGQETQYF.

The J gene is TRBJ1-1, the V gene TRBV7-2; unclear D gene. The length of the CDR3 is 14 residues. Trimming cost V 2 bases and J 2 bases, with 9 bases left between them. The germline V gene has CDR1 SGHTA and CDR2 FQGNSA. The CDR3, as DNA: TGTGCCAGCAGCTTAAGTGGATTCAACACTGAAGCTTTCTTT. It encodes CASSLSGFNTEAFF.

This clone was picked up a small number of times. This rearrangement joins TRBV7-6 to TRBJ2-5, with D hard to call. The V gene lost 4 bases and the J gene lost 2 bases, with 5 bases spanning the gap. The CDR3 extends over 12 amino acids. Looked up from germline, CDR1 is SGHVS and CDR2 is FNYEAQ. The chain's CDR3 is CASSWRQETQYF. CDR3 nucleotides: TGTGCCAGCAGCTGGCGGCAAGAGACCCAGTACTTC.

This clone has only a few counts. The chain is built from TRBV7-2 and TRBJ2-3; D is uncertain. Trimming left V 3 bases short and J 2 bases short, with 9 bases between. Germline V gene data show CDR1 as SGHTA and CDR2 as FQGNSA. The CDR3 runs to 14 residues. CDR3 sequence (DNA): TGTGCCAGCAGCTTCCTATCCTCCACAGATACGCAGTATTTT. Translation gives CASSFLSSTDTQYF. Supplemented by reference TRBV7-2 and TRBJ2-3, the full variable domain reads GAGVSQSPSNKVTEKGKDVELRCDPISGHTALYWYRQSLGQGLEFLIYFQGNSAPDKSGLPSDRFSAERTGGSVSTLTIQRTQQEDSAVYLCASSFLSSTDTQYFGPGTRLTVL.

The CDR3 nucleotides are TGTGCCAGCACACAGGGTCGCCGGGCGTACTTC. It encodes CASTQGRRAYF. The chain is built from TRBV6-5 and TRBJ2-5, with a possible D match to TRBD1 (6 bases). From germline, CDR1 is MNHEY and CDR2 SVGAGI. CDR3 length: 11 residues. V lost 7 bases and J 13 bases, leaving 16 bases between the germline ends.

Only a few counts were recorded for this clone. The chain recombines TRBV9 with TRBJ2-5, with TRBD2 as a possible D gene (5 bases). The CDR3 spans 13 residues. The V and J ends lost 3 bases and 4 bases respectively, with 10 bases between them. Germline V gene sequence: CDR1 SGDLS, CDR2 YYNGEE. The CDR3: CASSARGLETQYF. The CDR3 region has the DNA TGTGCCAGCAGCGCCCGGGGTTTAGAGACCCAGTACTTC.

This chain joins TRBV10-3 and TRBJ2-3; either TRBD1 or TRBD2 may fit D (5 bases each). Germline CDR1 is ENHRY and CDR2 is SYGVKD. This CDR3 spans 13 amino acids. V was pared by 4 bases and J by 6 bases, with 11 bases between. This CDR3 reads CAISAGTRDTQYF. The CDR3 DNA sequence: TGTGCCATCAGTGCTGGGACCCGGGATACGCAGTATTTT.

With regard to this clone: The identical CDR3 is also encoded by other nucleotide sequences in the sample. This chain connects TRBV20-1 to TRBJ2-1; D not certain. V was clipped by 6 bases and J by 4 bases, with 7 bases between them. This CDR3 spans 11 amino acids. Per the germline V gene, CDR1 is DFQATT and CDR2 is SNEGSKA (reference sequence). The CDR3 DNA reads as TGCAGTGCGTCATATTACAATGAGCAGTTCTTC. Translating it yields CSASYYNEQFF.

The rearrangement links TRBV10-3 to TRBJ2-7, with D maybe TRBD1 (6 bases). The CDR3 runs to 14 residues. Trimming left V 3 bases short and J 2 bases short, with 11 bases between. The V gene's germline CDR1 is ENHRY and CDR2 SYGVKD. This CDR3 reads CAISDDRSTYEQYF. The CDR3 DNA follows: TGTGCCATCAGTGACGACAGGTCGACCTACGAGCAGTACTTC.

The sample holds a few counts of this clone. The chain recombines TRBV7-3 with TRBJ2-3; D is ambiguous. The CDR3 has 13 residues. Between the trimmed V and J ends, which lost 0 bases and 5 bases, there was a span of 6 bases. CDR1 SGHTA and CDR2 FQGTGA come from the germline V gene. CDR3 loop: CASSLTERDTQYF. CDR3 nucleotide sequence: TGTGCCAGCAGCTTAACGGAGAGAGATACGCAGTATTTT.

The sample holds a few counts of this clone. The chain has TRBV13 and TRBJ2-7; no firm D call. CDR3 length: 15 residues. The V gene's germline CDR1 is PRHDT and CDR2 FYEKMQ (reference sequence). Deletions cut 4 bases from V and 4 bases from J, with 17 bases between. The CDR3 protein is CASSSQRLVGYEQYF. The CDR3, as DNA: TGTGCCAGCAGCTCCCAACGACTTGTCGGGTACGAGCAGTACTTC.

The chain is built from TRBV7-2 and TRBJ1-4; no firm D call. Looked up from germline, CDR1 is SGHTA and CDR2 is FQGNSA. The V end was cut by 5 bases, the J end by 8 bases, with 21 bases between. The CDR3 is 16 residues long. CDR3 in DNA: TGTGCCAGCAGCCTAGACTACACCCAAGGGAGGGAAAAACTGTTTTTT. This codes for CASSLDYTQGREKLFF.

The chain combines TRBV11-3 with TRBJ2-1; no reliable D call. This CDR3 comprises 16 residues. V dropped 1 base and J dropped 4 bases, with 14 bases sitting between them. CDR1 and CDR2 (germline): SGHNT, YENEEA. CDR3 bases: TGTGCCAGCAGCTTAGCCGGCGGCTCCTTATACAATGAGCAGTTCTTC. This translates into CASSLAGGSLYNEQFF.

The CDR3 DNA follows: TGTGCCAGCTCGTTTGGGACAGGGGGAAACACTGAAGCTTTCTTT. Residues: CASSFGTGGNTEAFF. This chain uses TRBV18 with TRBJ1-1; 11 positions match TRBD1. This CDR3 spans 15 amino acids. Unmatched junction bases numbered 5, after V lost 6 bases and J lost 2 bases. Germline CDR1 KGHSH, CDR2 LQKENI.

The chain recombines TRBV15 with TRBJ2-5, with 12 bases matching TRBD1. In germline, CDR1 is LNHNV, CDR2 YYDKDF (reference sequence). With V trimmed by 3 bases and J by 10 bases, 9 bases remained unmatched. The CDR3 sequence is 15 residues long. The DNA for the CDR3 is TGTGCCACCAGCAGTGCGGCCGGGACAGGGGGCGACCAGTACTTC. It encodes CATSSAAGTGGDQYF.

The CDR3 sequence is CASSLKRVGNQPQHF. In DNA, the CDR3 is TGTGCCAGCAGCTTAAAACGTGTGGGCAATCAGCCCCAGCATTTT. The J gene is TRBJ1-5, the V gene TRBV7-2; D unresolved. The CDR3 totals 15 residues. Germline-derived CDR1 and CDR2 are SGHTA and FQGNSA. With 2 bases removed from V and 2 bases from J, the gap between germline ends came to 10 bases.

This clone was recorded a few times. V gene TRBV7-2 combines with J gene TRBJ1-1; D is unresolved. This CDR3 has 14 amino acids. In germline, CDR1 is SGHTA, CDR2 FQGNSA. V was clipped by 0 bases and J by 1 base, with 6 bases between them. The chain's CDR3 is CASSLASGNTEAFF. In DNA form, the CDR3 reads TGTGCCAGCAGCTTAGCATCGGGGAACACTGAAGCTTTCTTT.

This clone has just a few counts. This chain connects TRBV9 to TRBJ2-3, with 10 bases identical to TRBD1. This CDR3 is built from 18 residues. Trimming took 0 bases from V and 5 from J; bases not matched to a gene: 12. Germline loops: CDR1 SGDLS, CDR2 YYNGEE. The CDR3 is CASSVAPLTGGSKDTQYF. CDR3 nucleotide sequence: TGTGCCAGCAGCGTAGCCCCACTGACAGGGGGCTCGAAAGATACGCAGTATTTT.